The clone carrying this T cell receptor beta chain was seen just once. The CDR3 consists of 13 residues. V lost 6 bases and J 2 bases, leaving 10 bases between the germline ends. Germline loops: CDR1 SEHNR, CDR2 FQNEAQ (reference sequence). The data are from a study of T cells after somatic rescue of genetic block. Here immunoSEQ multiplex PCR was the method, and the copy in TCRdb shows in-frame clones only, minus some. Of tens of thousands of clones listed, 92% were seen once; the top ten hold around 3%. Sequenced: peripheral blood mononuclear cells (PBMCs). This sequence joins TRBV7-9 and TRBJ1-1; unclear D gene. The receptor was isolated from a man between 40 and 49 years old. The CDR3 loop reads CASSSGSNTEAFF. As DNA, the CDR3 is TGTGCCAGCAGTTCCGGGTCCAACACTGAAGCTTTCTTT.